One sample yielded the 23 T cell receptor beta chains listed below, sequenced in a study of T cells in Graves' hyperthyroidism and ophthalmopathy. What was amplified from RNA transcripts were TCR beta CDR3 regions. The HTBI primer set was used in a first-round RT-PCR of the TCR CDR3. MiXCR, run by TCRdb on the multiplex PCR reads, gives a single entry per CDR3 protein. This sample has 500,000 to 750,000 distinct CDR3 sequences; approximately 15% occur once, and the top ten carry 7.1%. The sequencing input was blood. These receptors all come from a young woman with Graves' ophthalmopathy.

The gene calls are TRBV6-1 and TRBJ1-1, with D possibly TRBD1 on 6 matching bases. This CDR3 is built from 14 residues. In germline, CDR1 is MNHNS, CDR2 SASEGT. V lost 7 bases, J lost 4 bases, and 16 bases lay in between. The DNA for the CDR3 is TGTGCCAGCATTCCTACAGGGCTGAGCACTGAAGCTTTCTTT. This codes for CASIPTGLSTEAFF.

The rearrangement joins TRBV6-2 or TRBV6-3 to TRBJ1-1; weak D call: TRBD1 (5 bases). V lost 2 bases and J 3 bases, leaving 7 bases between the germline ends. This CDR3 is 13 amino acids long. Per the germline V gene, CDR1 is MNHEY and CDR2 is SVGEGT. CDR3 DNA sequence: TGTGCCAGCAGTTACATAGGGGACACTGAAGCTTTCTTT. Its translation: CASSYIGDTEAFF.

As regards this clonotype: Germline is not matched at one junction end, which may reflect a read error. This chain's CDR3 is CATSPQGSGHNEQFF. The CDR3 nucleotides read TGCGCCACCTCTCCTCAGGGGAGCGGACACAATGAGCAGTTCTTC. V is TRBV24-1 and J is TRBJ2-1, with D perhaps TRBD1 (6 bases). CDR1 is KGHDR and CDR2 is SFDVKD in the germline V gene. The CDR3 is 15 residues long.

Ten or more counts support this clonotype. The rearrangement joins TRBV2 to TRBJ1-4; possible D gene TRBD1, 5 bases. Germline CDR1 reads SNHLY; CDR2 reads FYNNEI. V lost 8 bases and J lost 3, with 16 bases in between. This CDR3 spans 15 amino acids. The DNA of the CDR3 is TGTGCCAGCCACGGGGGGATGGGCGCTAATGAAAAACTGTTTTTT. Its protein product is CASHGGMGANEKLFF.

This clonotype was found many times. The chain links TRBV5-6 to TRBJ1-1, with TRBD1 identical over 10 bases. After removal of 1 base from V and 4 bases from J, the junction contained 7 bases not matched to a gene. The CDR3 extends over 16 amino acids. Germline V gene data show CDR1 as SGHDT and CDR2 as YYEEEE. The CDR3 DNA reads as TGTGCCAGCAGCTTGCGACGAGGGACAGGGGTCACTGAAGCTTTCTTT. Translation: CASSLRRGTGVTEAFF.

The chain is built from TRBV7-9 and TRBJ1-5; D is undetermined. This CDR3 is 14 amino acids long. The germline V gene encodes CDR1 SEHNR and CDR2 FQNEAQ (reference sequence). Deletions cut 6 bases from V and 4 bases from J, with 13 bases between. CDR3 protein: CASSSLGLNQPQHF. In nucleotides, the CDR3 is TGTGCCAGCAGTTCACTCGGACTGAATCAGCCCCAGCATTTT.

V is TRBV6-1 and J is TRBJ2-1; D is unclear. Deletions cut 6 bases from V and 4 bases from J, with 10 bases between. Germline values: CDR1 MNHNS, CDR2 SASEGT. CDR3 length equals 13 residues. The CDR3 spells CASRPVRYNEQFF. DNA of the CDR3: TGTGCCAGCAGACCCGTCCGATACAATGAGCAGTTCTTC.

This clonotype was recorded many times. This chain connects TRBV20-1 to TRBJ1-5, with no clear D. Germline CDR1 reads DFQATT; CDR2 reads SNEGSKA (reference sequence). Trimming pared 1 base from V and 7 bases from J, leaving 17 bases between. The CDR3 has 15 amino acids. CDR3 coding DNA: TGCAGTGCTAGAGTGGACGCGTATCCTCAACAGCCCCAGCATTTT. Its protein is CSARVDAYPQQPQHF.

This clonotype was seen many times. The chain carries TRBV2 and TRBJ1-4; a possible D gene is TRBD1 (6 bases). Germline CDR1 is SNHLY and CDR2 is FYNNEI. Deletions cut 2 bases from V and 7 bases from J, with 14 bases between. The CDR3 is 15 residues long. The CDR3 DNA sequence: TGTGCCAGCAGTGAAATGGGGGGCATCGGTGAAAAACTGTTTTTT. Residues: CASSEMGGIGEKLFF.

V and J are TRBV5-1 and TRBJ2-7; D gene uncertain. The CDR3 extends over 14 amino acids. Germline V gene sequence: CDR1 SGHRS, CDR2 YFSETQ. Trimming removed 1 base at V and 4 bases at J, with 12 bases between. CDR3 DNA: TGCGCCAGCAGCTTGTTCCGGTTCGGGTACGAGCAGTACTTC. Translation gives CASSLFRFGYEQYF.

This clonotype was seen a few times. This rearrangement joins TRBV20-1 to TRBJ1-1, with D hard to call. Per the germline V gene, CDR1 is DFQATT and CDR2 is SNEGSKA (reference sequence). V was clipped by 5 bases and J by 0 bases, with 16 bases between them. This CDR3 has 15 residues. CDR3 in amino acids: CSAGRGYSMNTEAFF. The CDR3 DNA sequence: TGCAGTGCTGGACGCGGGTACTCCATGAACACTGAAGCTTTCTTT.

This chain joins TRBV4-3 and TRBJ2-7; TRBD2 agrees at 12 bases. J lost 3 bases, V lost 6 bases, and 6 bases had no gene match. The CDR3 consists of 15 residues. The V gene's germline CDR1 is LGHNA and CDR2 YSLEER. The CDR3 nucleotides are TGCGCCAGCAGGGGCGGGACTAGCGGGTTCTACGAGCAGTACTTC. Translation: CASRGGTSGFYEQYF.

This clonotype was seen at least ten times. This chain joins TRBV11-1 and TRBJ2-4, with D possibly TRBD1 on 6 matching bases. The length of the CDR3 is 19 residues. Trimming cost V 1 base and J 1 base, with 20 bases left between them. Germline V gene sequence: CDR1 SGHAT, CDR2 FQDESV (reference sequence). Written as DNA, the CDR3 is TGTGCCAGCAGCTTAGGCCATTGGGACAAAGGGTCGGCCAAAAACATTCAGTACTTC. This translates into CASSLGHWDKGSAKNIQYF.

This clonotype was seen repeatedly, ten times or more. The chain carries TRBV20-1 and TRBJ2-2; 9 bases match TRBD2. The CDR3 extends over 16 amino acids. Germline loops: CDR1 DFQATT, CDR2 SNEGSKA (reference sequence). J was trimmed by 0 bases and V by 1 base; bases with no gene match: 3. CDR3 residues: CSARALAGTNTGELFF. For the CDR3, the DNA is TGCAGTGCTAGAGCGCTAGCGGGAACGAACACCGGGGAGCTGTTTTTT.

The genes are TRBV20-1 and TRBJ1-5; possible D gene TRBD1, 5 bases. V was cut by 2 bases and J by 6 bases, with 17 bases left in between. The CDR3 is made up of 15 amino acids. The germline gives CDR1 DFQATT, CDR2 SNEGSKA (reference sequence). The CDR3 loop is CSARNSGLVSQPQHF. In nucleotides, the CDR3 is TGCAGTGCTAGAAACTCAGGGTTGGTTAGTCAGCCCCAGCATTTT.

This chain uses TRBV2 with TRBJ1-1, with a weak D call TRBD1 (6 bases). Per germline, CDR1 SNHLY and CDR2 FYNNEI. The germline V and J ends were trimmed by 5 bases and 6 bases, with 16 bases remaining between them. This CDR3 is built from 14 residues. CDR3 bases: TGTGCCAGCAGTCTCGGGGGGCTGCCCGCTGAAGCTTTCTTT. Translation: CASSLGGLPAEAFF.

This clonotype was seen repeatedly, ten times or more. This chain connects TRBV7-9 to TRBJ2-7; D gene unclear. This CDR3 has 12 residues. CDR1 is SEHNR, CDR2 FQNEAQ, per germline (reference sequence). V was trimmed by 0 bases and J by 5 bases, leaving 5 bases between them. The CDR3 spells CASSLATHEQYF. As DNA, the CDR3 is TGTGCCAGCAGCTTAGCGACCCACGAGCAGTACTTC.

The sample holds a few counts of this clonotype. The chain couples TRBV7-3 to TRBJ1-1; D is uncertain. From germline, CDR1 is SGHTA and CDR2 FQGTGA. Trimming left V 3 bases short and J 4 bases short, with 12 bases between. This CDR3 is built from 14 residues. The chain's CDR3 is CASSFIGSATEAFF. CDR3 bases: TGTGCCAGCAGCTTCATCGGGAGTGCCACTGAAGCTTTCTTT.

This clonotype was seen repeatedly, ten times or more. The chain employs TRBV7-2 and TRBJ2-1; weak D call: TRBD2 (6 bases). CDR1 and CDR2 (germline): SGHTA, FQGNSA. V was trimmed by 4 bases and J by 0 bases, leaving 10 bases between them. The CDR3 is made up of 15 amino acids. CDR3: CASSWRGGSYNEQFF. In nucleotides, the CDR3 is TGTGCCAGCAGCTGGCGGGGCGGCTCCTACAATGAGCAGTTCTTC.

This clonotype was counted at least ten times. The V call is TRBV20-1, the J call TRBJ1-1; D gene unclear. The CDR3 extends over 12 amino acids. Trimming removed 2 bases at V and 13 bases at J, with 17 bases between. Germline V gene sequence: CDR1 DFQATT, CDR2 SNEGSKA (reference sequence). For the CDR3, the DNA is TGCAGTGCTAGAATCCTGGGATCTGGTGTTTTCTTT. It specifies CSARILGSGVFF.

The V call is TRBV3-1, the J call TRBJ2-2; D not resolved. The germline V and J ends were trimmed by 2 bases and 5 bases, with 3 bases remaining between them. This CDR3 has 12 amino acids. Germline lookup yields CDR1 LGHDT and CDR2 YNNKEL (reference sequence). The CDR3 DNA sequence: TGTGCCAGCAGCCAATGGACCGGGGAGCTGTTTTTT. Translated: CASSQWTGELFF.

This clonotype was detected ten times or more. The rearrangement uses TRBV24-1 and TRBJ2-7, with D perhaps TRBD1 or TRBD2 (5 bases each). The V end lost 2 bases, the J end lost 4 bases, and 8 bases lay between the germline ends. Germline V gene lookup returns CDR1 KGHDR and CDR2 SFDVKD. The CDR3 contains 13 residues. Here the CDR3 reads CATSDWDQYEQYF. CDR3 bases: TGTGCCACCAGTGATTGGGACCAATACGAGCAGTACTTC.

This clonotype was detected many times. V gene TRBV3-1 combines with J gene TRBJ2-7, with a possible D match to TRBD1 (6 bases). V was cut by 4 bases and J by 2 bases, with 18 bases left in between. Germline V gene lookup returns CDR1 LGHDT and CDR2 YNNKEL (reference sequence). The CDR3 consists of 16 residues. The CDR3 DNA reads as TGTGCCAGCAGCCCCGAGGGGGTAGCGACGGCCTACGAGCAGTACTTC. It translates to CASSPEGVATAYEQYF.